In this sample, the clone carrying this TCR beta chain turned up many times. Its antigen is as yet unknown. The data stem from a study of T cells in Graves' hyperthyroidism and ophthalmopathy. Notes on the study in general: In blood, most of the thyroid clonotypes expanded above 0.001 were also present.

Amplification yielded TCR beta CDR3 regions, with RNA transcripts as the source. An initial round of RT-PCR targeting the TCR CDR3 relied on the HTBI primer set. Each CDR3 protein is one row after TCRdb ran MiXCR on the multiplex PCR reads. The data hold hundreds of thousands of distinct CDR3 sequences, with around 15% observed a single time. Disease lasting under 3 months, a NOSPECS grade of at least 4, and a Clinical Activity Score of at least 3 were features of the ophthalmopathy patients. Roughly 10 ml of fresh peripheral blood supplied the PBMCs. V lost 5 bases to trimming and J lost 8 bases; unmatched junction nucleotides: 8. In germline, CDR1 is DFQATT, CDR2 SNEGSKA (reference sequence). The CDR3 extends over 12 amino acids.

The TCR originated in a man aged 50-60 years with Graves' ophthalmopathy. The source material was blood. The rearrangement joins TRBV20-1 to TRBJ1-2, with 7 bases fitting TRBD1. The CDR3 coding sequence is TGCAGTGCTTCTACAGGGGCTCGGGGCTACACCTTC. This codes for CSASTGARGYTF.